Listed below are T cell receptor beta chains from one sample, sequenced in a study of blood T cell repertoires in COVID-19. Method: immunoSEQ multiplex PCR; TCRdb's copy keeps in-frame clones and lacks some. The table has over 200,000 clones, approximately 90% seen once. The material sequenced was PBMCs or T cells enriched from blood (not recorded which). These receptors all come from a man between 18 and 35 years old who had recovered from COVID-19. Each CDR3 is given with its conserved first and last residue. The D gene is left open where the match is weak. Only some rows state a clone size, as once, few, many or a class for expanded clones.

CDR3: CASSQGDSSYEQYF; DNA: TGCGCCAGCAGCCAAGGCGATAGTTCCTACGAGCAGTACTTC; J: TRBJ2-7; V: TRBV4-1; D: NA; size: NA
CDR3: CASSDSTSNTGELFF; DNA: TGTGCCAGCAGTGACTCGACTTCGAACACCGGGGAGCTGTTTTTT; J: TRBJ2-2; V: TRBV6-4; D: NA; size: NA
CDR3: CASSLTGLRYGYTF; DNA: TGTGCCAGCAGTCTTACAGGGCTTCGGTATGGCTACACCTTC; J: TRBJ1-2; V: TRBV28; D: NA; size: NA
CDR3: CASSRAGGEKLFF; DNA: TGTGCCAGCAGTCGGGCAGGGGGTGAAAAACTGTTTTTT; J: TRBJ1-4; V: TRBV27; D: TRBD1; size: NA
CDR3: CASSEATSGRAYEQYF; DNA: TGTGCCAGCAGTGAAGCCACTAGCGGGAGGGCGTACGAGCAGTACTTC; J: TRBJ2-7; V: TRBV6-1; D: TRBD2; size: few
CDR3: CASSPLSDGELFF; DNA: TGTGCCAGCTCACCACTTAGCGACGGGGAGCTGTTTTTT; J: TRBJ2-2; V: TRBV18; D: NA; size: NA
CDR3: CASSGRLRTGGDEQYF; DNA: TGTGCCAGCAGCGGACGATTGAGGACAGGGGGCGACGAGCAGTACTTC; J: TRBJ2-7; V: TRBV13; D: TRBD1; size: NA
CDR3: CASNPQGNTEAFF; DNA: TGTGCCAGCAACCCACAGGGGAACACTGAAGCTTTCTTT; J: TRBJ1-1; V: TRBV5-4; D: NA; size: NA
CDR3: CASSLAFSGTQYF; DNA: TGCGCCAGCAGCTTGGCCTTTAGCGGTACGCAGTATTTT; J: TRBJ2-3; V: TRBV5-1; D: NA; size: NA
CDR3: CASRTGYGYTF; DNA: TGTGCCAGCAGAACAGGGTATGGCTACACCTTC; J: TRBJ1-2; V: TRBV27; D: NA; size: NA
CDR3: CASSFGTGYSGTEAFF; DNA: TGTGCCAGCAGTTTCGGGACAGGGTATTCGGGCACTGAAGCTTTCTTT; J: TRBJ1-1; V: TRBV27; D: TRBD1; size: NA
CDR3: CASSDTGSPLHF; DNA: TGCGCCAGCAGTGATACAGGGTCACCCCTCCACTTT; J: TRBJ1-6; V: TRBV10-1; D: NA; size: NA
CDR3: CASSHAGTENQPQHF; DNA: TGTGCCAGCAGCCATGCAGGGACAGAAAATCAGCCCCAGCATTTT; J: TRBJ1-5; V: TRBV3-1/TRBV3-2; D: TRBD1; size: NA
CDR3: CASSVFGGVSTDTQYF; DNA: TGTGCCAGCAGCGTATTCGGGGGAGTCAGCACAGATACGCAGTATTTT; J: TRBJ2-3; V: TRBV2; D: NA; size: once
CDR3: CAGTNEAGVGNIQYF; DNA: TGTGCCGGAACGAACGAGGCGGGGGTTGGAAACATTCAGTACTTC; J: TRBJ2-4; V: TRBV2; D: TRBD2; size: NA
CDR3: CASRSSGQGGNEQFF; DNA: TGCGCCAGCAGATCATCGGGACAGGGAGGGAATGAGCAGTTCTTC; J: TRBJ2-1; V: TRBV5-1; D: TRBD1; size: NA
CDR3: CASSTTAGGATNEKLFF; DNA: TGTGCCAGCAGTACCACGGCAGGGGGAGCAACTAATGAAAAACTGTTTTTT; J: TRBJ1-4; V: TRBV27; D: TRBD1; size: once
CDR3: CASSLDRAPTEAFF; DNA: TGTGCCAGCTCGCTCGACAGGGCACCCACTGAAGCTTTCTTT; J: TRBJ1-1; V: TRBV18; D: TRBD1; size: NA
CDR3: CASRATLGNSPLHF; DNA: TGTGCCAGCAGAGCGACTCTCGGCAATTCACCCCTCCACTTT; J: TRBJ1-6; V: TRBV6-4; D: NA; size: NA
CDR3: CASSEDRTLYNSPLHF; DNA: TGTGCCAGCAGTGAGGACAGGACTCTCTATAATTCACCCCTCCACTTT; J: TRBJ1-6; V: TRBV6-1; D: TRBD1; size: NA
CDR3: CASSHRLAEGRYNEQFF; DNA: TGCGCCAGCAGCCACAGACTAGCCGAAGGCCGCTACAATGAGCAGTTCTTC; J: TRBJ2-1; V: TRBV4-1; D: TRBD2; size: NA
CDR3: CASSRPGTGDYEQYF; DNA: TGTGCCAGCAGCCGTCCCGGGACAGGGGACTACGAGCAGTACTTC; J: TRBJ2-7; V: TRBV3-1/TRBV3-2; D: TRBD1; size: NA
CDR3: CASSQRTGGPETQYF; DNA: TGTGCCAGCAGCCAAAGGACAGGGGGGCCGGAGACCCAGTACTTC; J: TRBJ2-5; V: TRBV3-1/TRBV3-2; D: TRBD1; size: NA
CDR3: CSGGARSYTQYF; DNA: TGCAGCGGCGGGGCCCGCTCCTATACGCAGTATTTT; J: TRBJ2-3; V: TRBV29-1; D: NA; size: once
CDR3: CASRDRYQPQHF; DNA: TGTGCCAGCCGTGACAGATATCAGCCCCAGCATTTT; J: TRBJ1-5; V: TRBV28; D: NA; size: NA
CDR3: CASSLDLAGNTIYF; DNA: TGTGCCAGCAGCTTAGATCTAGCAGGAAACACCATATATTTT; J: TRBJ1-3; V: TRBV11-2; D: NA; size: few
CDR3: CASSLGQGAYGYTF; DNA: TGTGCCAGCAGCTTAGGCCAGGGCGCTTATGGCTACACCTTC; J: TRBJ1-2; V: TRBV7-9; D: NA; size: NA
CDR3: CASSQETVSYNEQFF; DNA: TGCGCCAGCAGCCAAGAGACAGTATCCTACAATGAGCAGTTCTTC; J: TRBJ2-1; V: TRBV4-1; D: NA; size: once
CDR3: CASSFDRGYEQYF; DNA: TGTGCCAGCAGTTTCGACAGGGGCTACGAGCAGTACTTC; J: TRBJ2-7; V: TRBV7-2; D: TRBD1; size: few
CDR3: CASSQLLAGSTDTQYF; DNA: TGTGCCAGCAGCCAATTACTAGCGGGGAGCACAGATACGCAGTATTTT; J: TRBJ2-3; V: TRBV3-1/TRBV3-2; D: TRBD2; size: once
CDR3: CASSLVAGELREFF; DNA: TGCGCCAGCAGCTTGGTAGCGGGAGAACTTCGAGAATTCTTC; J: TRBJ2-1; V: TRBV5-1; D: TRBD2; size: NA
CDR3: CASSQGDQPQHF; DNA: TGTGCCAGCAGCCAGGGAGATCAGCCCCAGCATTTT; J: TRBJ1-5; V: TRBV3-1/TRBV3-2; D: NA; size: NA